Below are 31 T cell receptor beta chains sequenced from a single sample in a study of blood T cells in healthy people across ages (dated by TCRdb to 2015 to 2017). The receptor library was made with 5' RACE. The sample was run on an Illumina HiSeq 2500. A second PCR of about 6 to 11 cycles was performed with a sample-barcoded 5' primer and a J-beta primer mix. TCRdb trimmed the raw reads at Q25, called clones with MiXCR and kept productive beta chains. Rows matching on CDR3 protein sequence are summarized as one entry with the most common DNA and genes. In this sample the table shows 700,000 to 850,000 distinct CDR3 sequences, about 55% of which occur a single time. Under 50% of the sample comes from the top ten. The sequenced sample consisted of blood. The origin of the receptors is a man at least 80 years old in good health.

The chain has TRBV7-9 and TRBJ1-4, with 7 nucleotides matching TRBD1. After removal of 3 bases from V and 3 bases from J, the junction contained 7 bases not matched to a gene. This CDR3 contains 16 residues. From germline, CDR1 is SEHNR and CDR2 FQNEAQ (reference sequence). DNA of the CDR3: TGTGCCAGCAGCTTTACAGGGGCATTTGCTAATGAAAAACTGTTTTTT. It encodes CASSFTGAFANEKLFF.

In its sample, this clonotype was seen a few times. The genes are TRBV29-1 and TRBJ2-1, with TRBD1 matching 7 bases. CDR3 length equals 13 residues. The germline V gene encodes CDR1 SQVTM and CDR2 ANQGSEA. V trimming: 6 bases; J trimming: 2 bases; junction bases outside the gene matches: 4. CDR3 sequence: CSVTGNAYNEQFF. CDR3 nucleotide sequence: TGCAGCGTGACAGGGAATGCCTACAATGAGCAGTTCTTC.

The table lists this clonotype with a few counts. The chain is built from TRBV6-1 and TRBJ2-1, with a weak D call TRBD2 (7 bases). The CDR3 has 13 amino acids. CDR1 is MNHNS and CDR2 is SASEGT in the germline V gene. V shed 7 bases and J shed 4 bases, with 11 bases lying between them. CDR3 sequence: CASMAGAYNEQFF. The CDR3 DNA sequence: TGTGCCAGCATGGCGGGGGCATACAATGAGCAGTTCTTC.

This clonotype showed up just once. The CDR3 is CSVTFGQHTEAFF. In DNA, the CDR3 is TGCAGCGTTACTTTCGGACAGCACACTGAAGCTTTCTTT. The genes are TRBV29-1 and TRBJ1-1, with a possible D match to TRBD1 (6 bases). CDR1 SQVTM and CDR2 ANQGSEA come from the germline V gene. The CDR3 has 13 residues. V shed 5 bases and J shed 3 bases, with 13 bases lying between them.

This chain uses TRBV5-1 with TRBJ2-1; 9 positions match TRBD2. V gave up 4 bases and J gave up 4 bases; unmatched junction bases: 12. Germline V lookup: CDR1 SGHRS, CDR2 YFSETQ. The CDR3 contains 17 residues. For the CDR3, the DNA is TGCGCCAGCAGCCCGAGGGGTGGCGGGAGGGAGTACAATGAGCAGTTCTTC. This codes for CASSPRGGGREYNEQFF. The variable domain in full, completed from reference TRBV5-1 and TRBJ2-1, reads KAGVTQTPRYLIKTRGQQVTLSCSPISGHRSVSWYQQTPGQGLQFLFEYFSETQRNKGNFPGRFSGRQFSNSRSEMNVSTLELGDSALYLCASSPRGGGREYNEQFFGPGTRLTVL.

The chain is built from TRBV27 and TRBJ2-7, with D possibly TRBD1 on 6 matching bases. Germline assignment: CDR1 MNHEY and CDR2 SMNVEV (reference sequence). This CDR3 has 14 amino acids. Trimming shortened V by 5 bases and J by 7 bases, and 18 bases separated the two germline ends. CDR3 region: CASSLRTGFWEQYF. The DNA for the CDR3 is TGTGCCAGCAGTCTACGAACAGGGTTTTGGGAGCAGTACTTC.

The rearrangement uses TRBV3-1 and TRBJ2-7; 9 nucleotides agree with TRBD2. This CDR3 contains 14 residues. In germline, CDR1 is LGHDT, CDR2 YNNKEL (reference sequence). Trimming removed 1 base from V and 3 bases from J; junction bases left unmatched: 1. The CDR3 loop reads CASSQGTSVYEQYF. In nucleotides, the CDR3 is TGTGCCAGCAGCCAAGGGACTAGCGTCTACGAGCAGTACTTC.

This chain joins TRBV7-2 and TRBJ2-7, with TRBD1 identical over 7 bases. This CDR3 comprises 14 residues. V was pared by 5 bases and J by 4 bases, with 8 bases of the junction left unmatched. Germline V CDR1 and CDR2: SGHTA, FQGNSA. DNA for the CDR3: TGTGCCAGCAGCATAAACAGGGGTCCATACGAGCAGTACTTC. Translation gives CASSINRGPYEQYF.

This clonotype is a singleton in its sample. The V gene is TRBV20-1, the J gene TRBJ2-5; no clear D gene. The V gene's germline CDR1 is DFQATT and CDR2 SNEGSKA (reference sequence). The CDR3 runs 11 residues. Trimming stripped 2 bases from V and 11 bases from J, with 12 bases between. The CDR3 loop reads CSARISNEQYF. The CDR3 DNA sequence: TGCAGTGCTAGAATCTCAAATGAGCAGTACTTC.

The chain combines TRBV9 with TRBJ1-5; 10 bases align to TRBD1. There are 15 residues in the CDR3. J lost 6 bases, V lost 4 bases, and 7 bases had no gene match. Germline CDR1 and CDR2: SGDLS and YYNGEE. The CDR3 region has the DNA TGTGCCAGCAGCCCCTCCGGGACAGGGGTTCAGCCCCAGCATTTT. Its protein product is CASSPSGTGVQPQHF.

On this clonotype itself: Compared with germline, one end of the junction differs, possibly owing to a read error. The CDR3 DNA is TGTGCCAACAGCGTAGCGTCGGACAGAAGCAACATTCAGTACTTC. Translated: CANSVASDRSNIQYF. This chain joins TRBV7-2 and TRBJ2-4, with D possibly being TRBD1 (6 bases). CDR3 length: 15 residues. Germline V gene lookup returns CDR1 SGHTA and CDR2 FQGNSA.

This clonotype has more than one count but fewer than ten. V usage is TRBV5-1 and J usage is TRBJ1-1; a possible D gene is TRBD1 (5 bases). CDR1 and CDR2 (germline): SGHRS, YFSETQ. The V gene lost 0 bases and the J gene lost 3 bases, with 12 bases spanning the gap. The CDR3 is 15 residues long. The CDR3 DNA follows: TGCGCCAGCAGCTTGGCCCCCCGGGGGGACACTGAAGCTTTCTTT. This gives the protein CASSLAPRGDTEAFF.

V is TRBV28 and J is TRBJ2-1, with a weak D call TRBD2 (5 bases). Trimming took 1 base from V and 12 from J, leaving 10 bases between them. Germline CDR1 reads MDHEN; CDR2 reads SYDVKM. The CDR3 totals 12 residues. The CDR3 DNA reads as TGTGCCAGCAGTTTATTACGGGGTCGGCAGTTCTTC. Translation: CASSLLRGRQFF.

Written as DNA, the CDR3 is TGTGCCAGCAGGTCGGAGGATAACCAGGCCTACTGTGGCTACACCTTC. Its protein is CASRSEDNQAYCGYTF. V gene TRBV6-1 combines with J gene TRBJ1-2, with D unresolved. Trimming took 6 bases from V and 7 from J, leaving 24 bases between them. Germline loops: CDR1 MNHNS, CDR2 SASEGT. The CDR3 runs to 16 residues.

The chain combines TRBV29-1 with TRBJ2-1, with TRBD2 matching over 7 bases. Trimming removed 4 bases from V and 3 bases from J; junction bases left unmatched: 6. The germline CDR1 and CDR2 sequences are SQVTM and ANQGSEA. The CDR3 is 14 residues long. CDR3 residues: CSVAAGRDYNEQFF. CDR3 bases: TGCAGCGTTGCGGCAGGGAGGGACTACAATGAGCAGTTCTTC.

The rearrangement uses TRBV20-1 and TRBJ2-7; 11 positions match TRBD1. In germline, CDR1 is DFQATT, CDR2 SNEGSKA (reference sequence). V gave up 7 bases and J gave up 5 bases; unmatched junction bases: 10. There are 14 residues in the CDR3. The CDR3 protein is CSGETGTGGNEQYF. DNA for the CDR3: TGCAGTGGTGAGACGGGGACAGGGGGGAACGAGCAGTACTTC.

This clonotype was picked up one time. The chain is built from TRBV18 and TRBJ2-7, with D perhaps TRBD1 (5 bases). Germline assignment: CDR1 KGHSH and CDR2 LQKENI. The V end was cut by 2 bases, the J end by 4 bases, with 12 bases between. The CDR3 spans 14 residues. The CDR3 DNA sequence: TGTGCCAGCTCACCAACTGGCAGGGATTACGAGCAGTACTTC. Translating gives CASSPTGRDYEQYF.

Remarks on this clonotype: At one end the junction does not follow the germline gene, possibly because of a read error. V is TRBV12-3 or TRBV12-4 and J is TRBJ2-7, with TRBD1 matching over 7 bases. This CDR3 contains 16 residues. CDR3 bases: TGTGCCAGCAGCCTGGAAGACAGGGTGAGCTCCTACGCGCAGTACTTC. As protein: CASSLEDRVSSYAQYF.

CDR3: CSVEGGQGRQTQYF. The CDR3 DNA reads TGCAGCGTTGAAGGCGGACAGGGGCGCCAGACCCAGTACTTC. The chain links TRBV29-1 to TRBJ2-5; 9 bases match TRBD1. Per germline, CDR1 SQVTM and CDR2 ANQGSEA. This CDR3 region has 14 residues. With 1 base clipped from V and 6 bases from J, the junction kept 6 bases outside the gene matches.

This chain connects TRBV3-1 to TRBJ1-5, with D possibly being TRBD1 (5 bases). Trimming stripped 1 base from V and 2 bases from J, with 12 bases between. The CDR3 sequence is 16 residues long. The germline V gene encodes CDR1 LGHDT and CDR2 YNNKEL (reference sequence). The CDR3 DNA follows: TGTGCCAGCAGCCAAGGAGGCAGGACACGCAATCAGCCCCAGCATTTT. This sequence encodes CASSQGGRTRNQPQHF.

The rearrangement uses TRBV27 and TRBJ2-7; the D gene could be TRBD1 or TRBD2 (5 bases each). This CDR3 has 14 residues. V gave up 3 bases and J gave up 4 bases, with 13 bases separating them. Germline V gene lookup returns CDR1 MNHEY and CDR2 SMNVEV (reference sequence). The CDR3: CASSLPGRRYEQYF. DNA of the CDR3: TGTGCCAGCAGTTTGCCGGGACGGAGGTACGAGCAGTACTTC.

This rearrangement joins TRBV20-1 to TRBJ2-5; tentative D call: TRBD2 (5 bases). The ends were cut back, 0 bases at V and 11 bases at J, with 16 bases in the middle. Germline-derived CDR1 and CDR2 are DFQATT and SNEGSKA (reference sequence). This CDR3 spans 13 amino acids. CDR3: CSARDLRAVGQYF. The CDR3 nucleotides are TGCAGTGCTAGAGATCTGAGGGCCGTGGGGCAGTACTTC.

CDR3: CASSLELAGGVGKNIQYF. CDR3 DNA sequence: TGTGCCAGCAGCTTAGAGCTAGCGGGAGGGGTAGGCAAAAACATTCAGTACTTC. The chain uses TRBV11-2 and TRBJ2-4, with 12 positions matching TRBD2. CDR1 and CDR2 (germline): SGHAT, FQNNGV. Germline trimming cut 0 bases from V and 3 bases from J; bases unmatched to any gene: 6. The CDR3 length is 18 residues.

This clonotype has only a few counts. The CDR3 nucleotides are TGTGCCAGCAGTCCAACCCCTTGGGCAGGCACAGATACGCAGTATTTT. Translating it yields CASSPTPWAGTDTQYF. V gene TRBV27 combines with J gene TRBJ2-3; no definite D call. The CDR3 totals 16 residues. In germline, CDR1 is MNHEY, CDR2 SMNVEV (reference sequence). The V and J ends lost 5 bases and 1 base respectively, with 16 bases between them.

This chain joins TRBV5-1 and TRBJ1-1; D is ambiguous. This CDR3 is built from 14 residues. Trimming stripped 4 bases from V and 6 bases from J, with 16 bases between. In germline, CDR1 is SGHRS, CDR2 YFSETQ. The CDR3 nucleotides are TGCGCCAGCAGCGACGTAATGTCGGGCGCTGAAGCTTTCTTT. It yields the protein CASSDVMSGAEAFF.

The V gene is TRBV11-2, the J gene TRBJ2-6, with D possibly being TRBD1 (6 bases). The CDR3 has 17 residues. V was cut by 5 bases and J by 1 base, with 15 bases left in between. The germline V gene has CDR1 SGHAT and CDR2 FQNNGV. The CDR3 spells CASSTYTGKSGANVLTF. CDR3 nucleotide sequence: TGTGCCAGCAGCACCTACACAGGGAAGTCTGGGGCCAACGTCCTGACTTTC.

Only one count was recorded for this clonotype. The chain has TRBV27 and TRBJ2-1; TRBD1 aligns across 8 bases. CDR3 size: 15 residues. Losses at the gene ends were 2 bases for V and 8 bases for J; bases not matched to a gene: 8. CDR1 and CDR2 (germline): MNHEY, SMNVEV (reference sequence). CDR3 in amino acids: CASSLRTGWVDEQFF. The CDR3, as DNA: TGTGCCAGCAGTTTAAGGACAGGGTGGGTGGATGAGCAGTTCTTC.

The chain couples TRBV20-1 to TRBJ1-2; 7 bases match TRBD1. V was pared by 5 bases and J by 1 base, with 10 bases of the junction left unmatched. The length of the CDR3 is 15 residues. Germline V CDR1 and CDR2: DFQATT, SNEGSKA (reference sequence). The CDR3 region is CSAPREGANNYGYTF. In DNA, the CDR3 is TGCAGTGCTCCTCGGGAGGGGGCGAATAACTATGGCTACACCTTC.

In this sample, this clonotype turned up once. The chain employs TRBV29-1 and TRBJ1-2; D might be TRBD1 (6 bases). The CDR3 sequence is 14 residues long. Trimming left V 7 bases short and J 0 bases short, with 15 bases between. The germline gives CDR1 SQVTM, CDR2 ANQGSEA. The CDR3 loop reads CSASLGGTNYGYTF. The CDR3 coding sequence is TGCAGCGCCTCACTAGGGGGGACTAACTATGGCTACACCTTC. Complete variable domain (other parts from reference TRBV29-1 and TRBJ1-2): SAVISQKPSRDICQRGTSLTIQCQVDSQVTMMFWYRQQPGQSLTLIATANQGSEATYESGFVIDKFPISRPNLTFSTLTVSNMSPEDSSIYLCSASLGGTNYGYTFGSGTRLTVV.

On this clonotype: A much larger clone sits a single nucleotide away, making a read error possible. The J gene is TRBJ2-5, the V gene TRBV20-1; 9 bases map to TRBD1. Looked up from germline, CDR1 is DFQATT and CDR2 is SNEGSKA (reference sequence). V was clipped by 5 bases and J by 11 bases; unmatched bases: 18. The CDR3 consists of 15 residues. The CDR3 DNA sequence: TGCAGTGCTCCCGTTGGACAGGGGACCTACAATGAGCAGTACTTC. It encodes CSAPVGQGTYNEQYF.

This rearrangement joins TRBV10-3 to TRBJ2-3; D may be TRBD1 or TRBD2 (5 bases each). V lost 6 bases and J lost 4, with 11 bases in between. CDR3 length: 13 residues. Germline V gives CDR1 ENHRY, CDR2 SYGVKD. CDR3 amino acids: CAIRPGPADTQYF. The CDR3 coding sequence is TGTGCCATCAGGCCGGGGCCGGCAGATACGCAGTATTTT.